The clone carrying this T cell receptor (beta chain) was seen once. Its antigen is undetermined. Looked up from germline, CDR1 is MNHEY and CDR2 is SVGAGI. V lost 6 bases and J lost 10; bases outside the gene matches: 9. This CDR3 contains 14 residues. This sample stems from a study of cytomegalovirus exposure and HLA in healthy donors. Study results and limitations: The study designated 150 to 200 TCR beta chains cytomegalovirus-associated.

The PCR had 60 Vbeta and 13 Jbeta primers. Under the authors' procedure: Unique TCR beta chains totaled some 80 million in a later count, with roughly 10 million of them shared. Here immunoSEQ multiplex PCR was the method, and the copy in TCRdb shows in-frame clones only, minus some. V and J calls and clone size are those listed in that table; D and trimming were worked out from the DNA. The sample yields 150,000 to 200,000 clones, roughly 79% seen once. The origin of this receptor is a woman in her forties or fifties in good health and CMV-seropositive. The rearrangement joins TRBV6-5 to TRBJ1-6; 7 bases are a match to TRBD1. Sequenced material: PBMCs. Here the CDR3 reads CASSPGRGASPLHF. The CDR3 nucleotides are TGTGCCAGCAGCCCAGGCAGGGGGGCATCACCCCTCCACTTT.